This T cell receptor beta chain appears in the sequencing data of a study of cytomegalovirus exposure and HLA in healthy donors (dated by TCRdb to between 2016 and 2019). Looking at the study overall: In an earlier analysis of approximately 640 of the donors, 250 to 350 Gb of sequence data and 90 million to 120 million unique TCR beta sequences from roughly 200 million T cells were reported. The study aimed to test whether cataloging public T cell receptors could reveal signatures of past pathogen exposure. To study patterns of TCR occurrence, a later analysis re-analyzed previously published TCR beta repertoires from 700 or so donors and added high-resolution HLA genotyping. All discovery cohort repertoires had been generated using a single sequencing platform. In the later analysis, no new phenotypic data were used to find candidate immune exposures; instead, reliance was placed on TCR beta sequences and their occurrence across donors. Of the approximately 400 genotyped donors, 81% were placed in the genetic ancestry cluster associated with self-reported Caucasian donors. To predict cytomegalovirus infection status, the study combined high-throughput TCR immunosequencing, statistical association of individual TCRs with disease status, and machine learning. Four to six DR-DQ haplotypes were handled as single units for association and clustering, since linkage in the cohort was strong. Along with the roughly 610-subject first cohort, a separate validation cohort of around 110 different subjects was used. The number of donors typed differed by locus, with about 629-640 for A, B, C, DRB1 and DQB1, roughly 550 for DQA1, 606 for DPA1, and around 460 for DPB1. To decide whether each TCR beta V gene segment behaved as functional or pseudogenic, an earlier analysis of approximately 590 of the donors relied on high-throughput TCR beta sequencing. In a later genetic analysis, genome-wide SNP genotypes for about 55% of the roughly 700 donors were used, and that subset was treated as a discovery cohort. Using immunosequencing, the study profiled T cell repertoires from about 610 subjects and related those repertoires to cytomegalovirus serostatus. Across 300 to 500 genotyped donors of the cohort, an average of 235,054 unique TCR beta nucleotide sequences per donor were sequenced, and roughly a sixth of those sequences were non-productive. An early release covering roughly 640 HLA-typed donors comprised around 300 gigabases of sequencing data and tens of millions of unique TCR sequences. Donor age, sex, ethnicity and CMV serostatus were compiled alongside the repertoire data. HLA typing included class I and class II loci at four-digit resolution.

Study-wide findings and limitations: Assigning TCR associations to individual alleles was difficult when HLA alleles, especially DR and DQ, strongly co-occurred. A group of highly shared sequence variants was considered likely to be a technical artifact of the sequencing pipeline. CMV serostatus was the only immune exposure information available for the cohort. At a false discovery rate of 0.05, a later analysis linked 16,951 TCR beta sequences to specific HLA alleles. A further reported finding was that TCR beta sequences accurately predicted the HLA-A and HLA-B alleles for most subjects in the first cohort. The presence/absence analyses assumed that sequencing depth was roughly uniform across donors, and that assumption may not be true. In both the original and validation cohorts, the classifier was reported to diagnose cytomegalovirus status with high specificity and sensitivity. Only TCR beta chains were sequenced in this cohort, and the absence of alpha or paired-chain data limited detectable features. Because some donors lacked HLA typing at each locus, the association tests relied only on the typed subset. Several of the top co-occurrence clusters appeared to be linked to parvovirus B19, influenza, CMV and Epstein-Barr virus, according to a later analysis. The study gave a list of 150 to 200 TCR beta chains associated with cytomegalovirus. In a later analysis, HLA-associated TCR beta chains were found to be more clonally expanded and to have lower generation probabilities than equally common non-associated chains. In vitro tests confirmed that a few of the cytomegalovirus-associated TCR beta chains recognize cytomegalovirus antigens. Seventeen rarely observed V segments, including chromosome 9 orphons, were excluded from the earlier analysis of almost 600 of the donors because counts were too low. It was suggested by the authors that the approach could potentially be generalized to other disease states and immunological phenotypes. In an earlier analysis of some 500 of the donors, most TCR beta V segments were observed in productive rearrangements about 90% or about 30% of the time, broadly matching IMGT annotations. A later analysis found that TCR association rates varied across HLA loci, with DRB1 alleles showing the most associated TCRs and HLA-C alleles the fewest. A later analysis found that most CMV-associated TCR beta chains appeared HLA-restricted, with HLA associations seemingly driven largely by CMV exposure. V-gene and J-gene trimming of TCR beta chains was associated with a missense DCLRE1C variant in a later genetic analysis, and the association was replicated in an independent cohort. Some IMGT-functional V segments, including TRBV6-2 and TRBV6-3, could not be distinguished by the 87-base-pair reads and were therefore excluded. In a later genetic analysis, fewer N-insertions in productive TCRs were reported among donors in an Asian-associated ancestry cluster than the roughly 700-donor mean. Most TCR sequences were seen in very few donors, while some public TCRs were found in many individuals. Linkage disequilibrium might explain the correlated functional status among segregating V segments, but an unknown experimental factor could not be ruled out.

In total, 600 or so healthy bone marrow donors made up the cohort. At the time of sampling, every cohort member was nominally healthy, though immune exposures that went unrecorded were likely present. The donor was CMV seropositive and belonged to the group of 250 to 300 seropositive cohort members. Each donor provided a peripheral blood sample, and peripheral blood mononuclear cells were used for TCR beta sequencing. Genomic DNA was extracted from the blood cell samples with the Qiagen DNeasy Blood Extraction Kit. The method was the immunoSEQ multiplex PCR assay. A mixture of 60 forward primers for TCR Vbeta segments and 13 reverse primers for TCR Jbeta segments was used in the multiplex PCR. Amplification of the CDR3 region of rearranged TCR beta genes was performed with a multiplex PCR assay on genomic DNA. Amplified TCR beta libraries were sequenced as 87-base-pair reads on the Illumina HiSeq System. The study's own analysis went as follows. Across the roughly 640 repertoires, a later analysis counted tens of millions of unique TCR beta chains, some 11 million of which were shared by at least two donors. To remove PCR and sequencing errors, raw reads were error-corrected and collapsed into unique sequences using a nearest-neighbor algorithm that merged closely related sequences. To assign V, D and J gene segments, CDR3 sequences were aligned to IMGT reference sequences. For a sequence to be retained, at least a six-nucleotide match to both a V gene segment and a J gene segment was required. A rearrangement counted as productive if the CDR3 had no stop codons and remained in frame with V and J, and every other rearrangement counted as non-productive. Following IMGT convention, CDR3 was defined as the stretch from the second conserved V-encoded cysteine to the conserved J-encoded phenylalanine. In an earlier analysis of some 550 of the donors, sequences lacking an unambiguous match to a single V gene segment were excluded. In an earlier analysis of more than 500 of the donors, a V segment was called functional when productive rearrangements were above 56.7%, and segregating when the standard deviation between donors exceeded 5%. To diagnose cytomegalovirus status from the catalog of TCR beta chain sequences, a statistical classification framework was built. V and J gene assignment, in a later analysis, came from comparing TCR nucleotide sequences with IMGT/GENE-DB human TR gene sequences. The TCRdist pipeline was used in a later analysis to assign CDR3 sequences and most-parsimonious VDJ recombination scenarios. In a later analysis, each TCR beta chain was defined by its CDR3 amino acid sequence together with its V-gene family, and reads lacking a unique V-gene family were excluded. To address suspected cross-contamination and a sequencing artifact, a later analysis removed roughly 580 highly shared, low-generation-probability nucleotide sequences. In a later analysis, a clonal expansion index for each public chain was calculated from normalized within-repertoire ranks of inferred template counts. In a later analysis, generation probabilities were computed with a VDJ recombination model fitted to out-of-frame rearrangements, and the resulting probabilities were checked against IGoR. Hypergeometric tests were used in a later analysis to score TCR-TCR, TCR-HLA and TCR-CMV co-occurrence, with a repertoire-size bias correction applied to the TCR pairs. False discovery rates were estimated in a later analysis by permuting HLA or CMV assignments 20 times. In a later analysis, co-occurring TCRs were grouped using DBSCAN, with TCRdist sequence similarity added in when clustering inside HLA-allele-positive subsets. Repertoires with fewer than 30,000 or more than 120,000 public chains were left out of co-occurrence clustering, as were five repertoires with anomalous nucleotide sharing. TCRdb took over this immuneACCESS table, retaining in-frame rearrangements with V and J assigned. Such tables are incomplete; in checked studies, under half of the missing clones stem from an unresolved V gene, and the remainder is unexplained. V, J and clone size reflect that table, while D and trimming were determined from the DNA. The sample table contains fewer than 250,000 clones; only one count was recorded for roughly four fifths of them. The leading ten clones occupy roughly 2.8% of the sample.

The CDR3 goes from the cysteine to the phenylalanine over 16 residues. Here the CDR3 DNA is all that survives: 48 bases in frame from base 1. Unmatched junction bases come to 7, with V trimmed by 3 bases and J by 1 base. Sequences KGHSH (CDR1) and LQKENI (CDR2) are obtained from the germline V gene. This clone was picked up one time. Its antigen is currently not known. Base quality data are lacking; no much larger clone is found one base away. The sequenced sample was PBMCs. The origin of this receptor is a woman in her twenties or thirties in good health and CMV-seropositive. The rearrangement joined TRBV18 to TRBJ1-1, with 8 bases in between that match TRBD1. For the CDR3, the sequence is CASSPLPGQANTEAFF. The nucleotide sequence is TGTGCCAGCTCACCTCTCCCGGGACAGGCGAACACTGAAGCTTTCTTT. Full variable domain (CDR3 extended with the reference TRBV18 and TRBJ1-1 proteins): NAGVMQNPRHLVRRRGQEARLRCSPMKGHSHVYWYRQLPEEGLKFMVYLQKENIIDESGMPKERFSAEFPKEGPSILRIQQVVRGDSAAYFCASSPLPGQANTEAFFGQGTRLTVV.